One and the same sample provided the 24 T cell receptor beta chains below, sequenced in a study of regulatory T cells in long-lasting Graves disease. With iRepertoire HTBI primers and Arm-PCR of CDR3 regions, TCR beta libraries were built. Each CDR3 protein is one row after TCRdb ran MiXCR on the multiplex PCR reads. This sample yields 400,000 to 500,000 distinct CDR3 sequences, of which approximately 23% are seen a single time; 10% to 15% belongs to the top ten. Time point denoted: persistent/refractory GD, antithyroid drugs over 5 years with positive TRAb. PBMCs provided the RNA from which the TCR library was made. Sequenced material: peripheral blood mononuclear cells (PBMCs), taken when the disease was refractory, from a patient treated with antithyroid drugs. The receptors stem from a female donor with Graves disease.

Ten or more counts support this clonotype. This sequence joins TRBV2 and TRBJ1-4; 7 bases agree with TRBD1. V shed 1 base, J shed 0 bases, and the junction held 5 bases outside the gene matches. Germline-derived CDR1 and CDR2 are SNHLY and FYNNEI. CDR3 length: 17 amino acids. In nucleotides, the CDR3 is TGTGCCAGCAGTGAAGTTGGCAGGGGGGCAACTAATGAAAAACTGTTTTTT. It translates to CASSEVGRGATNEKLFF.

The chain is built from TRBV13 and TRBJ2-3, with D unclear. CDR3 length equals 13 residues. V lost 3 bases, J lost 2 bases, and 6 bases lay in between. Germline V gene sequence: CDR1 PRHDT, CDR2 FYEKMQ (reference sequence). The CDR3 loop is CASSFLNTDTQYF. The CDR3 DNA reads TGTGCCAGCAGCTTCCTGAACACAGATACGCAGTATTTT.

J is TRBJ1-4 and V is TRBV12-3 or TRBV12-4; possible D gene TRBD1, 5 bases. The CDR3 has 11 amino acids. Deletions cut 6 bases from V and 13 bases from J, with 12 bases between. The CDR3 region is CASSLGEGLFF. The CDR3 nucleotides read TGTGCCAGCAGCCTGGGGGAGGGACTGTTTTTT.

This clonotype was detected ten times or more. The rearrangement links TRBV12-3 or TRBV12-4 to TRBJ1-1; TRBD1 matches at 8 bases. The CDR3 extends over 14 amino acids. V dropped 5 bases and J dropped 3; count of bases not matched to a gene: 5. Here the CDR3 reads CASSGQGWDTEAFF. The CDR3 bases are TGTGCCAGCAGTGGACAGGGTTGGGACACTGAAGCTTTCTTT.

As regards this clonotype: Lacking the conserved final phenylalanine or tryptophan, this CDR3 likely reflects a read error. The chain is built from TRBV6-1 and TRBJ2-7; D may match TRBD1 or TRBD2 (5 bases each). The CDR3 contains 14 residues. From germline, CDR1 is MNHNS and CDR2 SASEGT. Deletions cut 6 bases from V and 4 bases from J, with 16 bases between. The CDR3 reads CASRTLRGRYEQYL. The CDR3 DNA reads as TGTGCCAGCAGGACCCTAAGGGGACGTTACGAGCAGTACCTC.

J is TRBJ1-5 and V is TRBV19; 7 bases are shared with TRBD1. CDR3 length equals 15 residues. With 3 bases clipped from V and 4 bases from J, the junction kept 6 bases outside the gene matches. Germline CDR1 reads LNHDA; CDR2 reads SQIVND (reference sequence). The CDR3 DNA reads TGTGCCAGTAGTATCCGACAGGGAAATAATCAGCCCCAGCATTTT. Translated: CASSIRQGNNQPQHF.

This clonotype came up many times. The V gene is TRBV6-5, the J gene TRBJ1-1, with D possibly TRBD1 on 6 matching bases. Germline V CDR1 and CDR2: MNHEY, SVGAGI. CDR3 size: 16 residues. V was clipped by 4 bases and J by 0 bases, with 15 bases between them. CDR3 bases: TGTGCCAGCAGTTTCGTCCCGACAGGTCTGAACACTGAAGCTTTCTTT. This codes for CASSFVPTGLNTEAFF.

The sample holds a few counts of this clonotype. The V and J genes are TRBV27 and TRBJ1-2; D gene unclear. With 6 bases removed from V and 8 bases from J, the gap between germline ends came to 13 bases. Germline assignment: CDR1 MNHEY and CDR2 SMNVEV (reference sequence). This CDR3 has 12 amino acids. In nucleotides, the CDR3 is TGTGCCAGCAGCCGAGACCTGGGGGGCTACACCTTC. Amino acids: CASSRDLGGYTF.

This clonotype was seen a handful of times. V usage is TRBV19 and J usage is TRBJ2-7; D possibly corresponds to TRBD1 (5 bases). The CDR3 has 14 amino acids. Per the germline V gene, CDR1 is LNHDA and CDR2 is SQIVND (reference sequence). The V end lost 3 bases, the J end lost 7 bases, and 16 bases lay between the germline ends. The CDR3 spells CASSIGREDEEQYF. CDR3 in DNA: TGTGCCAGTAGTATTGGCAGGGAAGATGAAGAGCAGTACTTC.

Points on this clonotype: A read error may be the cause here, since a much bigger clone is one base away. The CDR3 ends on some other residue instead of the conserved phenylalanine or tryptophan, so this is likely a read error. The chain combines TRBV12-3 or TRBV12-4 with TRBJ1-2, with D hard to call. The CDR3 extends over 15 amino acids. Trimming took off 0 bases at V and 4 bases at J, with 12 bases between the two ends. This CDR3 is CASSLARVSSYGYTL. CDR3 coding DNA: TGTGCCAGCAGTTTAGCGCGTGTGTCTTCCTATGGCTACACCCTC.

This clonotype was detected ten times or more. This chain links TRBV12-3 or TRBV12-4 with TRBJ1-1; D is unclear. The CDR3 consists of 12 residues. Trimming removed 3 bases at V and 2 bases at J, with 4 bases between. The CDR3 DNA reads TGTGCCAGCAGTTTTTTTAACACTGAAGCTTTCTTT. The encoded protein is CASSFFNTEAFF.

This clonotype was detected many times. V usage is TRBV28 and J usage is TRBJ1-2; weak D call: TRBD1 (5 bases). Germline lookup yields CDR1 MDHEN and CDR2 SYDVKM. The CDR3 is made up of 12 amino acids. The V end was cut by 4 bases, the J end by 8 bases, with 11 bases between. The chain's CDR3 is CASSYAGAGYTF. In nucleotides, the CDR3 is TGTGCCAGCAGTTATGCTGGGGCCGGCTACACCTTC.

This clonotype was seen many times. V is TRBV6-2 or TRBV6-3 and J is TRBJ2-2, with 9 bases lining up with TRBD2. J was trimmed by 9 bases and V by 0 bases; bases with no gene match: 5. Germline V gene lookup returns CDR1 MNHEY and CDR2 SVGEGT. This CDR3 is built from 15 residues. The CDR3 DNA follows: TGTGCCAGCAGTTACTCGGGAGCGGGAGGACGGGAGCTGTTTTTT. Translation gives CASSYSGAGGRELFF.

Turning to this clonotype: Just one base apart from a much larger clone, this may be a read error. The chain joins TRBV30 to TRBJ1-1; D gene ambiguous. Trimming took 4 bases from V and 4 from J, leaving 16 bases between them. The CDR3 extends over 14 amino acids. The germline gives CDR1 GTSNPN, CDR2 SVGIG (reference sequence). CDR3 in amino acids: CAWNEGAMSTEAFF. CDR3 nucleotides: TGTGCCTGGAACGAGGGCGCCATGAGCACTGAAGCTTTCTTT. Complete variable domain (other parts from reference TRBV30 and TRBJ1-1): SQTIHQWPATLVQPVGSPLSLECTVEGTSNPNLYWYRQAAGRGLQLLFYSVGIGQISSEVPQNLSASRPQDRQFILSSKKLLLSDSGFYLCAWNEGAMSTEAFFGQGTRLTVV.

This clonotype appeared many times. This chain connects TRBV6-1 to TRBJ1-1; possibly TRBD1 for D (6 bases). The ends were cut back, 1 base at V and 4 bases at J, with 13 bases in the middle. This CDR3 region has 15 residues. Germline CDR1 is MNHNS and CDR2 is SASEGT. CDR3 residues: CASSEGPSRGTEAFF. CDR3 sequence (DNA): TGTGCCAGCAGTGAAGGGCCCTCCAGGGGCACTGAAGCTTTCTTT.

This rearrangement joins TRBV7-8 to TRBJ1-1; possibly TRBD1 for D (5 bases). V lost 6 bases, J lost 6 bases, and 17 bases lay in between. Germline lookup yields CDR1 SGHVS and CDR2 FQNEAQ. The CDR3 sequence is 14 residues long. CDR3 loop: CASSSQDLGAEAFF. The CDR3 DNA is TGTGCCAGCAGTTCCCAGGATCTGGGGGCTGAAGCTTTCTTT.

This clonotype has more than one count but fewer than ten. The chain has TRBV7-2 and TRBJ1-2; 12 bases line up with TRBD1. CDR1 and CDR2 (germline): SGHTA, FQGNSA. V was pared by 3 bases and J by 1 base, with 15 bases of the junction left unmatched. The CDR3 length is 20 residues. DNA for the CDR3: TGTGCCAGCAGCTTTGGCCTGGGGGACAGGGGGCTTCGGGGTAACTATGGCTACACCTTC. Protein product: CASSFGLGDRGLRGNYGYTF. The entire variable domain, with the rest obtained from reference TRBV7-2 and TRBJ1-2, is as follows: GAGVSQSPSNKVTEKGKDVELRCDPISGHTALYWYRQSLGQGLEFLIYFQGNSAPDKSGLPSDRFSAERTGGSVSTLTIQRTQQEDSAVYLCASSFGLGDRGLRGNYGYTFGSGTRLTVV.

This chain uses TRBV28 with TRBJ2-1, with 9 positions matching TRBD1. J was trimmed by 9 bases and V by 2 bases; bases with no gene match: 11. The germline V gene encodes CDR1 MDHEN and CDR2 SYDVKM. The CDR3 loop spans 16 amino acids. The DNA for the CDR3 is TGTGCCAGCAGTTTAATCGGCCGGACAGGGGCGGGTGAGCAGTTCTTC. It codes for CASSLIGRTGAGEQFF.

This clonotype has just a few counts. The rearrangement links TRBV19 to TRBJ1-1, with D uncertain. The length of the CDR3 is 13 residues. In germline, CDR1 is LNHDA, CDR2 SQIVND (reference sequence). V was trimmed by 7 bases and J by 4 bases, leaving 13 bases between them. The CDR3 reads CASTSPEGTEAFF. The CDR3 DNA sequence: TGTGCCAGTACCTCCCCCGAGGGCACTGAAGCTTTCTTT.

The chain employs TRBV5-1 and TRBJ1-4; weak D call: TRBD1 (5 bases). Trimming took 4 bases from V and 5 from J, leaving 12 bases between them. Per the germline V gene, CDR1 is SGHRS and CDR2 is YFSETQ. CDR3 length: 14 amino acids. The CDR3 nucleotides are TGCGCCAGCAGCCCCGGGGCGGTCAATGAAAAACTGTTTTTT. It codes for CASSPGAVNEKLFF.

The chain employs TRBV7-3 and TRBJ1-1; tentatively, D is TRBD1 (5 bases). CDR3 length equals 16 residues. V was clipped by 5 bases and J by 5 bases, with 21 bases between them. In germline, CDR1 is SGHTA, CDR2 FQGTGA. CDR3 sequence: CASSAGDLGSFTEAFF. CDR3 coding DNA: TGTGCCAGCAGCGCTGGGGACTTGGGAAGCTTTACTGAAGCTTTCTTT.

Here the CDR3 DNA reads TGTGCCAGCAGTTTATATCGGCTTGGGAACACCGGGGAGCTGTTTTTT. Its translation is CASSLYRLGNTGELFF. The chain joins TRBV27 to TRBJ2-2; D remains unclear. The germline V gene encodes CDR1 MNHEY and CDR2 SMNVEV (reference sequence). V was trimmed by 1 base and J by 1 base, leaving 10 bases between them. The CDR3 covers 16 residues.

The chain joins TRBV28 to TRBJ2-6; the D gene is possibly TRBD2 (5 bases). This CDR3 has 15 residues. Between the trimmed V and J ends, which lost 4 bases and 4 bases, there was a span of 11 bases. Germline V gene data show CDR1 as MDHEN and CDR2 as SYDVKM. The CDR3 DNA reads TGTGCCAGCAGTTCCTTCTCGGGGGGGGCCAACGTCCTGACTTTC. As protein: CASSSFSGGANVLTF.

For this clonotype: This may stem from a read error, because a much larger clone lies one nucleotide away. The chain is built from TRBV30 and TRBJ2-5; D remains unclear. Germline V gene data show CDR1 as GTSNPN and CDR2 as SVGIG (reference sequence). The CDR3 consists of 14 residues. Here the CDR3 reads CAWGVLGQEETQYF. The CDR3 bases are TGTGCCTGGGGTGTACTCGGTCAAGAGGAGACCCAGTACTTC.